These 5 T cell receptor beta chains share one sample of origin, sequenced in a study of T-cell reconstitution after alpha-beta-depleted transplantation in children. It was with unique molecular identifiers that the TCRbeta library was prepared. TCRdb itself ran the PCR reads through MiXCR, one entry per CDR3 protein. The table records nearly 550,000 distinct CDR3 sequences, roughly 18% of them present only once. The material was PBMCs from the stem cell graft donor, obtained from the stem cell graft. The source of these receptors is a human donor who donated a stem cell graft to a child with acute lymphoblastic leukemia.

This clonotype was recorded at least ten times. The J gene is TRBJ1-1, the V gene TRBV27, with TRBD1 identical over 7 bases. The germline gives CDR1 MNHEY, CDR2 SMNVEV (reference sequence). The CDR3 totals 13 residues. Trimming took 6 bases from V and 1 from J; bases not matched to a gene: 2. The CDR3 here is CASSWTGNTEAFF. CDR3 DNA sequence: TGTGCCAGCAGCTGGACAGGGAACACTGAAGCTTTCTTT.

This clonotype has only a few counts. This sequence joins TRBV4-1 and TRBJ2-7; tentative D call: TRBD2 (5 bases). Germline lookup yields CDR1 MGHRA and CDR2 YSYEKL. This CDR3 spans 16 amino acids. V was pared by 2 bases and J by 2 bases, with 16 bases between. Here the CDR3 DNA reads TGCGCCAGCAGCCAATCCGGGATCCCTCAAACCTACGAGCAGTACTTC. Translating gives CASSQSGIPQTYEQYF.

The rearrangement joins TRBV5-5 to TRBJ2-1; no firm D call. V dropped 2 bases and J dropped 7 bases, with 7 bases sitting between them. The CDR3 has 12 amino acids. Germline assignment: CDR1 SGHKS and CDR2 YYEKEE (reference sequence). The CDR3 region is CASSFKENEQFF. The CDR3 nucleotides are TGTGCCAGCAGCTTTAAAGAAAATGAGCAGTTCTTC. Complete variable domain (other parts from reference TRBV5-5 and TRBJ2-1): DAGVTQSPTHLIKTRGQQVTLRCSPISGHKSVSWYQQVLGQGPQFIFQYYEKEERGRGNFPDRFSARQFPNYSSELNVNALLLGDSALYLCASSFKENEQFFGPGTRLTVL.

The chain links TRBV25-1 to TRBJ2-7; D call uncertain. Germline V gene data show CDR1 as MGHDK and CDR2 as SYGVNS. V lost 4 bases and J lost 7, with 11 bases in between. This CDR3 has 12 residues. CDR3 residues: CASSVMDLEQYF. Here the CDR3 DNA reads TGTGCCAGCAGTGTGATGGATTTAGAGCAGTACTTC.

Many counts were recorded for this clonotype. The chain has TRBV5-1 and TRBJ1-1; the D is unclear. This CDR3 region has 11 residues. CDR1 is SGHRS, CDR2 YFSETQ, per germline. V dropped 0 bases and J dropped 6 bases, with 3 bases sitting between them. CDR3 DNA: TGCGCCAGCAGCTTGGGTCCTGAAGCTTTCTTT. It specifies CASSLGPEAFF.